These T cell receptor beta chains were read from a single sample in a study of glioma-infiltrating T cells after dendritic cell vaccination. This table comes from immunoSEQ multiplex PCR, and its TCRdb copy is limited to in-frame clones, with some not included. The sample yields 85,000 to 110,000 clones, 80% to 90% seen once. Sequenced here: blood, sampled before dendritic cell vaccination. The receptors here all came from a human donor with glioblastoma. CDR3s include the opening cysteine and the closing phenylalanine or tryptophan. A D gene is named only where the DNA matches it firmly. Size values are once, few and many counts, or a class for expanded clones, and some rows have none.

>once|TRBJ1-2|TRBD1|TRBV11-2
CASSLGDSYGYTF
TGTGCCAGCAGCTTAGGGGACAGCTATGGCTACACCTTC
>-|TRBJ1-6|TRBD1|TRBV11-3
CASSPGTGVNSPLHF
TGTGCCAGCAGCCCTGGGACAGGGGTGAACTCACCCCTCCACTTT
>many|TRBJ2-3|TRBD2|TRBV7-2
CASSLGERGSTDTQYF
TGTGCCAGCAGTCTCGGGGAGCGGGGGAGCACAGATACGCAGTATTTT
>-|TRBJ2-5|-|TRBV5-1
CASSSTGTPQETQYF
TGCGCCAGCAGCTCGACCGGGACTCCTCAAGAGACCCAGTACTTC
>-|TRBJ2-7|TRBD2|TRBV27
CASSFRGGASDEQYF
TGTGCCAGCAGTTTTCGCGGGGGGGCATCAGACGAGCAGTACTTC
>-|TRBJ1-1|-|TRBV5-8
CASSRGMNTEAFF
TGTGCCAGCAGCCGGGGGATGAACACTGAAGCTTTCTTT
>-|TRBJ2-4|TRBD1|TRBV7-9
CASRSNMGTGDIQYF
TGTGCCAGCAGATCCAATATGGGGACAGGGGACATTCAGTACTTC
>-|TRBJ1-5|-|TRBV19
CASSTQGSNQPQHF
TGTGCCAGTAGTACCCAGGGAAGCAATCAGCCCCAGCATTTT
>-|TRBJ1-2|TRBD1|TRBV9
CASSPQGGYGYTF
TGTGCCAGCAGCCCACAGGGGGGCTATGGCTACACCTTC
>few|TRBJ2-7|-|TRBV27
CASSYRDRPLGEQYF
TGTGCCAGCAGTTACCGCGACAGGCCCTTAGGCGAGCAGTACTTC
>few|TRBJ2-1|-|TRBV4-1
CASSQRGRAGLSYNEQFF
TGCGCCAGCAGCCAAAGAGGTCGGGCTGGACTCTCCTACAATGAGCAGTTCTTC
>-|TRBJ2-7|-|TRBV18
CASSLGQVYEQYF
TGTGCCAGCTCCCTAGGACAAGTCTACGAGCAGTACTTC
>-|TRBJ2-3|-|TRBV5-1
CASSLGGITDTQYF
TGCGCCAGCAGCTTGGGCGGGATAACAGATACGCAGTATTTT
>once|TRBJ2-1|-|TRBV5-1
CASTPPGGGSSYNEQFF
TGCGCCAGCACCCCCCCGGGGGGCGGGAGCTCCTACAATGAGCAGTTCTTC
>-|TRBJ1-1|TRBD1|TRBV7-2
CASSLGTEILEAFF
TGTGCCAGCAGCTTGGGGACAGAAATATTAGAAGCTTTCTTT
>once|TRBJ2-7|TRBD2|TRBV5-1
CASSLGPRTSDYEQYF
TGCGCCAGCAGCTTGGGCCCCCGGACTAGCGATTACGAGCAGTACTTC
>-|TRBJ1-2|-|TRBV15
CATSRGVRGDGYTF
TGTGCCACCAGCAGAGGTGTTCGAGGTGATGGCTACACCTTC
>-|TRBJ1-1|-|TRBV7-9
CASSLVMRGTEAFF
TGTGCCAGCAGCTTAGTTATGCGGGGCACTGAAGCTTTCTTT
>-|TRBJ1-4|-|TRBV4-1
CASSQAQGKEKLFF
TGCGCCAGCAGCCAAGCTCAGGGGAAAGAAAAACTGTTTTTT
>-|TRBJ2-2|-|TRBV11-2
CASSSQVANTGELFF
TGTGCCAGCAGCTCACAGGTGGCGAACACCGGGGAGCTGTTTTTT
>-|TRBJ1-2|-|TRBV9
CASSVVGGSGYTF
TGTGCCAGCAGCGTAGTTGGGGGGTCTGGCTACACCTTC
>-|TRBJ2-2|-|TRBV7-9
CASTPHLGGAANTGELFF
TGTGCCAGCACCCCCCATTTGGGGGGGGCGGCGAACACCGGGGAGCTGTTTTTT
>-|TRBJ1-6|TRBD1|TRBV6-5
CASSEQGKNSPLHF
TGTGCCAGCAGTGAACAGGGGAAGAATTCACCCCTCCACTTT
>-|TRBJ2-1|-|TRBV12-5
CASGSGTTRWDEQFF
TGTGCTAGTGGCTCGGGGACAACCCGGTGGGATGAGCAGTTCTTC
>-|TRBJ2-3|-|TRBV9
CASSVFGSFTDTQYF
TGTGCCAGCAGCGTTTTTGGGAGCTTCACAGATACGCAGTATTTT
>-|TRBJ2-4|-|TRBV7-9
CASSNTRGLNIQYF
TGTGCCAGCAGCAACACGAGGGGACTAAACATTCAGTACTTC
>-|TRBJ1-1|-|TRBV29-1
CSAWGETEAFF
TGCAGCGCCTGGGGAGAGACTGAAGCTTTCTTT
>-|TRBJ1-4|-|TRBV5-1
CASSANTGTNEKLFF
TGCGCCAGCAGCGCCAATACAGGCACCAACGAAAAACTGTTTTTT
>-|TRBJ2-1|-|TRBV11-2
CASSLGGADRSSYNEQFF
TGTGCCAGCAGCTTAGGAGGTGCTGATCGTAGCTCCTACAATGAGCAGTTCTTC
>-|TRBJ1-2|-|TRBV6-6
CASRNYYGYTF
TGTGCCAGCAGGAACTACTATGGCTACACCTTC
>-|TRBJ1-6|-|TRBV4-1
CASSQQTAKNSPLHF
TGCGCCAGCAGCCAACAAACAGCCAAGAATTCACCCCTCCACTTT
>-|TRBJ2-5|TRBD2|TRBV9
CASSVAGGQETQYF
TGTGCCAGCAGCGTAGCGGGGGGTCAAGAGACCCAGTACTTC
>-|TRBJ1-2|-|TRBV2
CASSKLSNYGYTF
TGTGCCAGCAGTAAACTATCTAACTATGGCTACACCTTC
>few|TRBJ1-3|-|TRBV2
CASSERGGGNTIYF
TGTGCCAGCAGTGAACGGGGTGGCGGAAACACCATATATTTT
>-|TRBJ2-2|-|TRBV6-6
CASSYRHHTGELFF
TGTGCCAGCAGTTATCGACATCACACCGGGGAGCTGTTTTTT
>-|TRBJ2-5|TRBD2|TRBV2
CASGAGEETQYF
TGTGCCAGCGGGGCGGGGGAAGAGACCCAGTACTTC
>few|TRBJ1-3|-|TRBV19
CASSTAGSGNTIYF
TGTGCCAGTAGCACCGCAGGGTCTGGAAACACCATATATTTT
>-|TRBJ2-7|TRBD1|TRBV5-4
CASSGGQGAYEQYF
TGTGCCAGCAGCGGGGGACAGGGGGCCTACGAGCAGTACTTC
>-|TRBJ1-6|-|TRBV11-3
CASSREGGGSPLHF
TGTGCCAGCAGCAGAGAGGGGGGGGGTTCACCCCTCCACTTT
>once|TRBJ1-5|-|TRBV19
CASSIDQGAQHF
TGTGCCAGTAGTATAGACCAGGGCGCCCAGCATTTT
>few|TRBJ2-5|-|TRBV27
CASSLATGVQETQYF
TGTGCCAGCAGTTTGGCCACGGGGGTCCAAGAGACCCAGTACTTC
>-|TRBJ1-1|-|TRBV5-1
CASSVGGAGNTEAFF
TGCGCCAGCAGCGTCGGGGGGGCCGGGAACACTGAAGCTTTCTTT
>-|TRBJ2-2|TRBD1|TRBV7-6
CASSFRDRGVIGELFF
TGTGCCAGCAGCTTTAGGGACAGGGGAGTCATCGGGGAGCTGTTTTTT
>few|TRBJ1-2|-|TRBV7-9
CASSGQNLRWGHGYTF
TGTGCCAGCAGCGGCCAAAATCTTCGTTGGGGGCATGGCTACACCTTC
>-|TRBJ2-3|TRBD2|TRBV9
CASSVEGTSGVVGGDTQYF
TGTGCCAGCAGCGTAGAGGGGACTAGCGGGGTCGTGGGGGGAGATACGCAGTATTTT
>once|TRBJ2-7|TRBD1|TRBV5-1
CASSLESARGYEQYF
TGCGCCAGCAGCTTGGAGTCGGCCAGGGGGTACGAGCAGTACTTC
>-|TRBJ1-4|-|TRBV6-5
CVSSSPATNEKLFF
TGTGTCAGCAGTTCTCCAGCAACTAATGAAAAACTGTTTTTT
>-|TRBJ2-4|TRBD2|TRBV5-1
CASSFRTSRAKNIQYF
TGCGCCAGCAGCTTTCGGACTAGTCGAGCCAAAAACATTCAGTACTTC
>few|TRBJ2-3|TRBD2|TRBV7-2
CASSLLAGDTDTQYF
TGTGCCAGCAGCTTACTAGCGGGGGACACAGATACGCAGTATTTT
>-|TRBJ1-4|TRBD1|TRBV2
CASSTTGGEKLFF
TGTGCCAGCTCAACCACAGGGGGCGAAAAACTGTTTTTT
>-|TRBJ2-7|TRBD1|TRBV11-2
CASSKGQGRDEQYF
TGTGCCAGCAGCAAAGGACAGGGCCGGGACGAGCAGTACTTC
>-|TRBJ2-1|TRBD2|TRBV25-1
CASKGRGGYNEQFF
TGTGCCAGCAAGGGGCGGGGGGGCTACAATGAGCAGTTCTTC
>-|TRBJ2-7|TRBD1|TRBV11-3
CASSKSRDRGYEQYF
TGTGCCAGCAGCAAATCGAGGGACAGGGGATATGAGCAGTACTTC
>-|TRBJ1-2|-|TRBV30
CAWTTKREDGYTF
TGTGCCTGGACCACAAAGCGGGAGGATGGCTACACCTTC
>once|TRBJ2-7|-|TRBV7-9
CASSFKPGHPGEF
TGTGCCAGCAGCTTTAAACCGGGACACCCAGGGGAATTC